This T cell receptor beta chain was sequenced for a study of cytomegalovirus exposure and HLA in healthy donors. It was with 60 Vbeta and 13 Jbeta primers that the PCR ran. Measured with immunoSEQ multiplex PCR; TCRdb has only the in-frame clones, and not every one. Of about 200,000 clones in the sample, approximately 86% were seen once. Specimen: PBMCs. This receptor was obtained from a woman aged 25 to 45 in good health and CMV-seronegative.

The DNA for the CDR3 is TGTGCCAGCAGTACACAGGGGGCCACTGAAGCTTTCTTT. Residues: CASSTQGATEAFF. The genes are TRBV2 and TRBJ1-1; TRBD1 aligns across 9 bases. Germline trimming cut 5 bases from V and 4 bases from J; bases unmatched to any gene: 2. CDR3 length equals 13 residues. Germline-derived CDR1 and CDR2 are SNHLY and FYNNEI. Filled out from reference TRBV2 and TRBJ1-1, the complete variable domain reads EPEVTQTPSHQVTQMGQEVILRCVPISNHLYFYWYRQILGQKVEFLVSFYNNEISEKSEIFDDQFSVERPDGSNFTLKIRSTKLEDSAMYFCASSTQGATEAFFGQGTRLTVV.